This TCR beta chain was recovered during a study of read filtering for tumor transcriptome and immune sequencing. About the study: Revised staging placed 8 patients in R-ISS I, over 15 in II, about seven in III.

This clonotype was seen ten or more times. This library used around 400 ng RNA and molecular barcoded adaptors spanning alpha/delta and beta/gamma chains. TCRdb ran MiXCR on the reads and lists one entry per CDR3 protein. The table has about 58,000 distinct CDR3 sequences, over 9% seen once. The sequence came from a donor older than 35 with multiple myeloma. The sequencing input was a population of CD138-negative cells sorted from bone marrow.

In nucleotides, the CDR3 is TGTGCCAGCAGTGAAGCCCCGTTACCCCCCGGGGGCGAATCTAATGAAAAACTGTTTTTT. It specifies CASSEAPLPPGGESNEKLFF. The chain links TRBV6-1 to TRBJ1-4, with a possible D match to TRBD1 (6 bases). The CDR3 totals 20 residues. Germline values: CDR1 MNHNS, CDR2 SASEGT. V lost 0 bases and J 3 bases, leaving 23 bases between the germline ends.